This T cell receptor (beta chain) derives from a study of cytotoxic CD8 clonotypes in ibrutinib-treated CLL (dated by TCRdb to the early 2020s). About the study as a whole: In this cohort, over 14 patients were treatment-naive and approximately twelve were relapsed/refractory, while 17 to 18 had unmutated IGHV. Of the approximately 86 participants in the trial, about two dozen had longitudinal samples available. Patients were still on ibrutinib when every remission and progressive disease sample was collected. Cryopreserved peripheral blood mononuclear cells were obtained before treatment, at response, and at either sustained remission or disease progression. The response samples were drawn at a median of 12 months into treatment, with a range of roughly 6 to 36 months. Partial responses were observed in 24 patients and complete responses in 2; after a median follow-up of 68 months, remission was maintained in around 14 patients and progression was observed in about twelve. Samples averaged approximately 260,000 productive templates and 94,082 productive rearrangements. Points the paper makes about the study in general: Sampling times were not matched between patients in sustained remission and patients whose disease was progressing, and lymph node repertoires were not examined. Public clonotypes were found to be uncommon and were observed to contract or remain stable during treatment; the increase in clonality was shown to reflect expansion of private clonotypes at ibrutinib response. At ibrutinib response clonality went up, during sustained remission it held steady, and at progression it dropped back toward baseline. Baseline clonality exceeded that of age-matched healthy donors and correlated strongly with circulating CD8+ T-cell counts.

About this clone: Its antigen is currently not known. Per-base quality was not reported, and no clone a single base away is much larger than it.

The germline V gene yields SGHAT for CDR1 and FQNNGV for CDR2. Reading from cysteine to phenylalanine, the CDR3 counts 15 amino acids. Only the CDR3 region is kept as DNA, spanning 45 bases read in frame from base 1. Relative to germline, V is 2 bases shorter and J is 9 bases shorter, with 14 bases between their ends. Each clonotype received, on average, 10x coverage in deep resolution sequencing performed on a MiSeq, where the target depth lay between 1 in 1 million and 1 in 200,000 T cells. TCR beta libraries were generated with the immunoSEQ hsTCRB Kit. Concerning the study's data processing: Data were analyzed with ImmunoSEQ Data Assistant and ImmunoSEQ Analyzer, with V, D and J genes assigned per IMGT definitions. Clonality was computed as one minus normalized Shannon entropy of productive rearrangement frequencies, ranging from 0 to 1. Only overrepresented clonotypes making up at least 0.05% of the repertoire of each patient were included in the public clonotype analysis. Thirteen age-matched healthy donor repertoires from immuneACCESS were used as controls for clonality. TCRdb mirrors the immuneACCESS table, restricted to in-frame sequences. Some clones are absent from its copies; in checked studies, under half trace to an unresolved V gene, and the reason for the others is unknown. V and J calls and clone size come straight from that table; D and trimming were deduced from the DNA. Recorded for this sample are fewer than 400,000 clones; 67% of them occurred a single time. Roughly 6.8% of the sample belongs to the ten largest clones.

For TCR beta library preparation, approximately 2 micrograms of genomic DNA were isolated from cryopreserved PBMCs. High-throughput TCR beta sequencing was performed on longitudinal blood samples from CLL patients receiving ibrutinib monotherapy. The patients took part in an open-label, single-center phase 2 trial of ibrutinib monotherapy. Material: PBMCs, obtained after 36 months of ibrutinib treatment. The chain is encoded by TRBV11-2 joined to TRBJ1-6; tentative D gene TRBD1, with 5 bases matching. This receptor was obtained from a human donor with chronic lymphocytic leukemia. The DNA sequence follows: TGTGCCAGCAGCTTACAGGGTCAAAGAGGTTCACCCCTCCACTTT. It translates to CASSLQGQRGSPLHF.